This T cell receptor beta chain was identified in a study of CD8+ T cells in alopecia areata. Study-level results: Across lesional scalp, and particularly alopecia totalis/universalis, clonality surpassed that of normal scalp. A large proportion of expanded lesional clones were detected persisting in scalp and blood during tofacitinib.

RNA was extracted and reverse transcribed into cDNA as the sequencing template. This table comes from immunoSEQ multiplex PCR, and its TCRdb copy is limited to in-frame clones, with some not included. This sample yields about 150,000 clones, of which roughly 65% are seen a single time; 0.91% belongs to the top ten. On this clone itself: Its antigen is not known.

The treatment was: oral pan-JAK inhibitor, 5-10 mg twice daily. The sorting of PBMCs gave CD4+ and CD8+ T cells. V lost 6 bases and J lost 7, with 10 bases in between. There are 11 residues in the CDR3. Germline values: CDR1 MGHDK, CDR2 SYGVNS. This chain uses TRBV25-1 with TRBJ2-7; D is unresolved. Sequenced here: CD4+ T cells sorted from blood, sampled at week 4, from a patient treated with tofacitinib. The receptor comes from a human donor with alopecia areata. The CDR3 region is CASSPNGEQYF. Written as DNA, the CDR3 is TGTGCCAGCAGCCCTAATGGGGAGCAGTACTTC.